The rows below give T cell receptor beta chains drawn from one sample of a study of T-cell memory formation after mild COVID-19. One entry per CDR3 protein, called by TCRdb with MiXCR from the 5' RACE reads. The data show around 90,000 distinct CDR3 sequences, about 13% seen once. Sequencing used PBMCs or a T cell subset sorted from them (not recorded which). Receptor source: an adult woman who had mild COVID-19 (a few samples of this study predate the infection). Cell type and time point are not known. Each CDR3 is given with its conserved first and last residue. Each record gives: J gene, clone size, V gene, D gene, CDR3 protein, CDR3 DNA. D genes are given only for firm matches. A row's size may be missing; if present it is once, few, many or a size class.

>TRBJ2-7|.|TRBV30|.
CAWSVGGGEQYF
TGTGCCTGGAGTGTAGGGGGGGGCGAGCAGTACTTC
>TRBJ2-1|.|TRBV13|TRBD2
CASSLGLAGGKEQFF
TGTGCCAGCAGCCTGGGACTAGCGGGAGGCAAGGAGCAGTTCTTC
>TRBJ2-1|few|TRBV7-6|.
CASSLSSLSSYNEQFF
TGTGCCAGCAGCTTATCGTCTCTGAGCTCCTACAATGAGCAGTTCTTC
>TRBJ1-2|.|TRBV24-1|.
CATSDAGLRGGYTF
TGTGCCACCAGTGATGCGGGGCTTCGGGGAGGCTACACCTTC
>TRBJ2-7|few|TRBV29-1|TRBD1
CSVPGQNSYEQYF
TGCAGCGTCCCGGGACAGAACTCCTACGAGCAGTACTTC
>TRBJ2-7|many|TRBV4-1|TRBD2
CASSQIMGGSYEQYF
TGCGCCAGCAGCCAGATAATGGGGGGGTCCTACGAGCAGTACTTC
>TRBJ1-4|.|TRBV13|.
CASSLAGYNEKLFF
TGTGCCAGCAGCTTAGCGGGATACAATGAAAAACTGTTTTTT
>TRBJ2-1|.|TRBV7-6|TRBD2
CASSFLGIVGTSGRADNEQFF
TGTGCCAGCAGCTTTTTGGGCATTGTGGGGACTAGCGGGAGGGCAGACAATGAGCAGTTCTTC
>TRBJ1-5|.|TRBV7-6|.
CASSAGAGFGQPQHF
TGTGCCAGCAGCGCGGGGGCTGGTTTTGGTCAGCCCCAGCATTTT
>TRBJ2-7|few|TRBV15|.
CATSRDIAGIHEQYF
TGTGCCACCAGCAGAGATATCGCAGGGATCCACGAGCAGTACTTC
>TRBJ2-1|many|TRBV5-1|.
CASSLSGNEQFF
TGCGCCAGCAGCTTGTCCGGGAATGAGCAGTTCTTC
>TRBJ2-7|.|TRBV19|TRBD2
CASRPVAGGSYEQYF
TGTGCCAGTAGGCCGGTAGCGGGAGGCTCCTACGAGCAGTACTTC
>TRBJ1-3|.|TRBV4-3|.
CASRQDWRNSGNTIYF
TGCGCCAGCAGACAAGACTGGCGAAACTCTGGAAACACCATATATTTT
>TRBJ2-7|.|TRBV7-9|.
CASSLGQGGQYF
TGTGCCAGCAGCTTAGGGCAGGGAGGGCAGTACTTC
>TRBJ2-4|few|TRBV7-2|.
CASSLVLRVPSKNIQYF
TGTGCCAGCAGCTTAGTTCTAAGGGTCCCATCCAAAAACATTCAGTACTTC
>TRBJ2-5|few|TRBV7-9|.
CASSLAEVGLSQETQYF
TGTGCCAGCAGCTTAGCGGAGGTGGGACTGAGCCAAGAGACCCAGTACTTC
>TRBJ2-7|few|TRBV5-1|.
CASSLGTANYEQYF
TGCGCCAGCAGCTTGGGTACAGCCAACTACGAGCAGTACTTC
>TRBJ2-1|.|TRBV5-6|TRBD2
CASSFGAGGPNEQFF
TGTGCCAGCAGCTTCGGAGCGGGAGGGCCGAATGAGCAGTTCTTC
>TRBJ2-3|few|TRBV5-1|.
CASRGDPAWQYF
TGCGCCAGCAGGGGGGACCCAGCATGGCAGTATTTT